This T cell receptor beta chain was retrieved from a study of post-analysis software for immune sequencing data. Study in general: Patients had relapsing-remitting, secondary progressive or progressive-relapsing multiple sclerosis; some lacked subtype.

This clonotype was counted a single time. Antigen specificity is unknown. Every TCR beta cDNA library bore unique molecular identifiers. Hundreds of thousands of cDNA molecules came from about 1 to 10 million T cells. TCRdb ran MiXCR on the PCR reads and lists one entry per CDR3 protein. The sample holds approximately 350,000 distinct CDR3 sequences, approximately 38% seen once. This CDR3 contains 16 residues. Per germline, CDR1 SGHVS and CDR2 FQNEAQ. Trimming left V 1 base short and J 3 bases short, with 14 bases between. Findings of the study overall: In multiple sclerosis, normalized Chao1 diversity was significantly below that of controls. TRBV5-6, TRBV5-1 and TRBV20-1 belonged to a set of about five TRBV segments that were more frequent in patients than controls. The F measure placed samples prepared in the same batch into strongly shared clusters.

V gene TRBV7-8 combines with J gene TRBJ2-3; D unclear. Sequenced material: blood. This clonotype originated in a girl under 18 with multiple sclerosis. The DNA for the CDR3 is TGTGCCAGCAGCTTAGGATCTGTGGTATGGACAGATACGCAGTATTTT. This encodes CASSLGSVVWTDTQYF.